This is a list of T cell receptor beta chains from one sample in a study of blood T cell repertoires in COVID-19. TCRdb's copy holds only in-frame clones and misses some; the assay was immunoSEQ multiplex PCR. The table has tens of thousands of clones, around 87% seen once. Input material: peripheral blood. Source of these receptors: a man aged 60-69 years with active or convalescent COVID-19. CDR3s leave out the opening cysteine and the closing phenylalanine or tryptophan. Where a row states a size, it is once, few, many or the class of an expanded clone; other rows omit it.

>TRBV5-1|.
ASSLVAGAGEKLF
>TRBV4-2|.
ASSQGGSPNTEAF
>TRBV30|.
AWSVTGVQPQH
>TRBV4-1|.
ASSQAALGGYETQY
>TRBV5-6|.
ASSLPGQGSPDTQY
>TRBV7-6|.
ASSTLAGAHSTDTQY
>TRBV5-4|.
ASTTPGGSSYNEQF
>TRBV19|.
ASRGNGRGTYEQY
>TRBV9|.
ASSVGLTGEDNEQF
>TRBV5-4|few
ASSLNRGINEKLF
>TRBV3-1/TRBV3-2|.
ASSEAGINEQF
>TRBV6-5|.
ASSPPGALPNGYT
>TRBV7-6|few
ASSTKTGVMRNQPQH
>TRBV6-6|.
ASSRSLTGAHQPQH
>TRBV29-1|.
SARTSGAYNEQF
>TRBV24-1|.
ATSDPTDSGEKLF
>TRBV2|.
ASDSGTGISSYNEQF
>TRBV6-5|.
ASSDRGGGYNEQF